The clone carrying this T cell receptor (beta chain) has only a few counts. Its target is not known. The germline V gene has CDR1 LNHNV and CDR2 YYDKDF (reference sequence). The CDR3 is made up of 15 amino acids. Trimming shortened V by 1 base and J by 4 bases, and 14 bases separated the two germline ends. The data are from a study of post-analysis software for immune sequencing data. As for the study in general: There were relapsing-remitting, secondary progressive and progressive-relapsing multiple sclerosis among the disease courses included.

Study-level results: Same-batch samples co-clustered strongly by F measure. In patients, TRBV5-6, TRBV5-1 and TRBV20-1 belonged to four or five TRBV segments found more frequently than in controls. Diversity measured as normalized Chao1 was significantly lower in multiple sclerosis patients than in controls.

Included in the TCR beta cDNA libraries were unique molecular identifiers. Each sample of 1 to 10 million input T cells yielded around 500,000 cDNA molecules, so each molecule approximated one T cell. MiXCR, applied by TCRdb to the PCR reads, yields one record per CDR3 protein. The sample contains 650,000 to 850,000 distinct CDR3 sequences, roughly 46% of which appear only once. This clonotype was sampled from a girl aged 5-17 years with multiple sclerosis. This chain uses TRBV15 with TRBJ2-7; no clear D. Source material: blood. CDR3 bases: TGTGCCACCAGCAGAGGCAAGCCGGCGGATTACGAGCAGTACTTC. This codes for CATSRGKPADYEQYF.